Each of the 7 T cell receptor beta chains below was sequenced from the same sample in a study of PD-1 blockade in classical Hodgkin lymphoma. TCRdb keeps only in-frame clones here, not all; method: immunoSEQ multiplex PCR. Found here are some 53,000 clones, 86% of them singletons; the top ten hold 6% to 7%. Regarding time point: cycle 4 day 1 (C4D1), after 6 weeks of nivolumab. Brentuximab vedotin exposure varied among the patients, all of whom had relapsed after autologous stem cell transplantation. The sequenced sample was peripheral blood mononuclear cells (PBMCs), obtained before the fourth cycle of nivolumab. The origin of the receptors is a human donor with classical Hodgkin lymphoma.

The chain carries TRBV5-1 and TRBJ2-3; 8 bases map to TRBD2. J lost 2 bases, V lost 5 bases, and 7 bases had no gene match. The CDR3 spans 15 residues. Germline-derived CDR1 and CDR2 are SGHRS and YFSETQ. The DNA for the CDR3 is TGCGCCAGCAGATCAGCGGGGGCCTCCACAGATACGCAGTATTTT. It translates to CASRSAGASTDTQYF.

In its sample, this clone was seen a few times. The chain couples TRBV11-3 to TRBJ1-6; D uncertain. CDR1 SGHNT and CDR2 YENEEA come from the germline V gene. The V gene lost 1 base and the J gene lost 8 bases, with 3 bases spanning the gap. There are 12 residues in the CDR3. The CDR3 DNA follows: TGTGCCAGCAGCTTAGGGGATTCACCCCTCCACTTT. Encoded protein: CASSLGDSPLHF.

This chain connects TRBV27 to TRBJ2-1, with D perhaps TRBD2 (5 bases). This CDR3 is 13 amino acids long. Trimming left V 3 bases short and J 5 bases short, with 8 bases between. The germline CDR1 and CDR2 sequences are MNHEY and SMNVEV (reference sequence). The CDR3 region is CASSFRGNNEQFF. CDR3 bases: TGTGCCAGCAGTTTCCGGGGAAACAATGAGCAGTTCTTC.

This clone was recorded a few times. The V call is TRBV6-5, the J call TRBJ2-7, with 11 bases identical to TRBD2. Germline-derived CDR1 and CDR2 are MNHEY and SVGAGI. Trimming took 6 bases from V and 0 from J; bases not matched to a gene: 4. The length of the CDR3 is 15 residues. The CDR3 bases are TGTGCCAGCAGAATCACTAGCGGGAGCTCCTACGAGCAGTACTTC. Translated: CASRITSGSSYEQYF.

This clone was recorded only once. The chain joins TRBV5-1 to TRBJ2-1, with TRBD1 matching 7 bases. The germline CDR1 and CDR2 sequences are SGHRS and YFSETQ. Trimming cost V 4 bases and J 7 bases; bases outside gene matches: 5. The CDR3 covers 13 residues. Here the CDR3 reads CASSQLQGNEQFF. Written as DNA, the CDR3 is TGCGCCAGCAGCCAACTACAGGGGAATGAGCAGTTCTTC.

V and J are TRBV27 and TRBJ1-6, with D perhaps TRBD1 (6 bases). The CDR3 consists of 13 residues. Germline V gives CDR1 MNHEY, CDR2 SMNVEV (reference sequence). Trimming shortened V by 6 bases and J by 10 bases, and 13 bases separated the two germline ends. DNA for the CDR3: TGTGCCAGCAGACCGGGGGGGCGATCACCCCTCCACTTT. Translated: CASRPGGRSPLHF.

V gene TRBV11-2 combines with J gene TRBJ1-3; no clear D gene. Per germline, CDR1 SGHAT and CDR2 FQNNGV. Trimming removed 1 base at V and 0 bases at J, with 7 bases between. This CDR3 has 15 amino acids. The CDR3 sequence is CASSLAGSSGNTIYF. Written as DNA, the CDR3 is TGTGCCAGCAGCTTAGCTGGCAGCTCTGGAAACACCATATATTTT.